The 14 T cell receptor beta chains given below trace back to one sample, sequenced in a study of Graves' ophthalmopathy and Graves' hyperthyroidism (dated by TCRdb to 2017 to 2018). Sequencing instrument: Illumina HiSeq 2000. TCR beta CDR3 regions were amplified from RNA transcripts for repertoire sequencing. The first round was an RT-PCR using HTBI primers with the Qiagen OneStep RT-PCR kit, and this first round was followed by a second-round multiplex PCR, then size selection and purification. The public reads were quality trimmed at Q25 with fastp and then assembled into clones with MiXCR by TCRdb, keeping productive beta chains. Entries that share a CDR3 protein sequence are merged under the most common genes and DNA. The sample data list 35,000 to 45,000 distinct CDR3 sequences, and 50% of these were observed just once. The top ten hold roughly 24% of the sample. The sequencing input was peripheral blood. The receptors were gathered from an adult woman with stable Graves' hyperthyroidism.

This clonotype was detected ten times or more. In nucleotides, the CDR3 is TGTGCCAGCAGCCTCATGGGGGGAGAGCCCTACGAGCAGTACTTC. Translated, it gives CASSLMGGEPYEQYF. The genes are TRBV4-2 and TRBJ2-7; TRBD2 is a possible D gene (6 bases). V gave up 4 bases and J gave up 2 bases, with 15 bases separating them. The CDR3 covers 15 residues. Germline CDR1 LGHNA, CDR2 YNFKEQ.

This clonotype appeared many times. A read error may explain this, as a much larger clone is one base away. This chain connects TRBV2 to TRBJ2-7; D is perhaps TRBD1 (6 bases). CDR1 is SNHLY, CDR2 FYNNEI, per germline. The CDR3 spans 12 residues. The chain's CDR3 is CASRQGQYERYF. The CDR3 DNA is TGTGCCAGCAGACAGGGTCAATACGAGCGGTACTTC.

This clonotype was detected ten times or more. The genes are TRBV19 and TRBJ2-3; 11 bases fit TRBD2. In germline, CDR1 is LNHDA, CDR2 SQIVND (reference sequence). The CDR3 extends over 15 amino acids. Germline trimming cut 4 bases from V and 2 bases from J; bases unmatched to any gene: 2. The CDR3 spells CASSKTSGATDTQYF. In DNA form, the CDR3 reads TGTGCCAGTAGTAAGACTAGCGGGGCCACAGATACGCAGTATTTT.

This clonotype was detected only a few times. This rearrangement joins TRBV2 to TRBJ1-1; weak D call: TRBD1 (6 bases). Germline V gives CDR1 SNHLY, CDR2 FYNNEI. V was clipped by 6 bases and J by 7 bases, with 12 bases between them. This CDR3 comprises 12 residues. The CDR3, as DNA: TGTGCCAGCAGCACAGGGTTGAGTGAAGCTTTCTTT. Encoded protein: CASSTGLSEAFF.

This clonotype was found once. The chain joins TRBV7-4 to TRBJ1-1; D gene unclear. The germline V gene encodes CDR1 SGHVT and CDR2 SQSDAQ. The CDR3 runs 11 residues. V was cut by 7 bases and J by 8 bases, with 11 bases left in between. CDR3 in DNA: TGTGCCAGCACCTCAGTCCAGGAAGCTTTCTTT. Translated, it gives CASTSVQEAFF.

The rearrangement links TRBV5-1 to TRBJ2-3; D gene unclear. Germline CDR1 is SGHRS and CDR2 is YFSETQ. Deletions cut 4 bases from V and 5 bases from J, with 14 bases between. This CDR3 contains 14 residues. The DNA of the CDR3 is TGCGCCAGCAGCCAAGATCTTACGGGAGATACGCAGTATTTT. Translation gives CASSQDLTGDTQYF.

This clonotype was counted ten times or more. The chain recombines TRBV19 with TRBJ1-5; 10 bases match TRBD1. This CDR3 has 15 residues. The germline V gene encodes CDR1 LNHDA and CDR2 SQIVND (reference sequence). V shed 10 bases and J 6 bases; nucleotides not matched to a gene: 12. The CDR3 reads CATMQPGQGSQPQHF. The CDR3 DNA sequence: TGTGCCACCATGCAGCCGGGACAGGGGAGTCAGCCCCAGCATTTT.

Of note for this clonotype: This may stem from a read error, because a much larger clone lies one nucleotide away. The V gene is TRBV28, the J gene TRBJ1-2; D is uncertain. Germline CDR1 MDHEN, CDR2 SYDVKM. CDR3 length equals 12 residues. This CDR3 reads CASRFESYGYAF. DNA for the CDR3: TGTGCCAGCAGATTCGAGAGCTATGGCTACGCCTTC.

This rearrangement joins TRBV15 to TRBJ2-5; unclear D gene. CDR3 size: 13 residues. The germline CDR1 and CDR2 sequences are LNHNV and YYDKDF (reference sequence). V lost 8 bases and J lost 1, with 11 bases in between. The DNA of the CDR3 is TGTGCCACCGGCCGAGGCTTCCAAGAGACCCAGTACTTC. Protein: CATGRGFQETQYF.

This clonotype showed up many times. This rearrangement joins TRBV19 to TRBJ1-2; 7 positions match TRBD1. The CDR3 runs 14 residues. Per germline, CDR1 LNHDA and CDR2 SQIVND (reference sequence). With 3 bases clipped from V and 3 bases from J, the junction kept 4 bases outside the gene matches. CDR3 DNA: TGTGCCAGTAGTATCAGACAGGGTGACTATGGCTACACCTTC. It codes for CASSIRQGDYGYTF.

This clonotype was detected many times. V usage is TRBV11-2 and J usage is TRBJ1-1; TRBD1 agrees at 8 bases. CDR1 and CDR2 (germline): SGHAT, FQNNGV. CDR3 length: 14 amino acids. J lost 2 bases, V lost 5 bases, and 4 bases had no gene match. CDR3 DNA sequence: TGTGCCAGCAGCGATCAGGGGGCTAACACTGAAGCTTTCTTT. Its translation is CASSDQGANTEAFF.

This clonotype was seen at least ten times. The chain employs TRBV9 and TRBJ2-2; possible D gene TRBD2, 5 bases. Per germline, CDR1 SGDLS and CDR2 YYNGEE. V was cut by 3 bases and J by 4 bases, with 16 bases left in between. The CDR3 sequence is 16 residues long. The CDR3 coding sequence is TGTGCCAGCAGCGCCCCTGGGCGGGCGGTCACCGGGGAGCTGTTTTTT. It translates to CASSAPGRAVTGELFF.

The table lists this clonotype with a few counts. The gene calls are TRBV25-1 and TRBJ1-2; 9 nucleotides align to TRBD1. Trimming cost V 6 bases and J 0 bases; bases outside gene matches: 8. Germline CDR1 MGHDK, CDR2 SYGVNS. This CDR3 region has 16 residues. CDR3 sequence reads: CASRTGGDTSNYGYTF. The CDR3 nucleotides are TGTGCCAGCAGAACAGGGGGCGATACCTCTAACTATGGCTACACCTTC.

V is TRBV29-1 and J is TRBJ1-1, with D perhaps TRBD1 (6 bases). This CDR3 has 12 amino acids. The V gene's germline CDR1 is SQVTM and CDR2 ANQGSEA. The CDR3 DNA sequence: TGCAGTTTAAGGGGGAGGGACACTGAAGCTTTCTTT. Translating gives CSLRGRDTEAFF.